Below, 29 T cell receptor beta chains from the same sample are listed, as sequenced in a study of cytomegalovirus exposure and HLA in healthy donors. The PCR made use of 60 Vbeta and 13 Jbeta primers. The protocol was immunoSEQ multiplex PCR, while the TCRdb copy is restricted to in-frame clones and leaves out a portion. The ten most abundant clones cover 5% of a sample with fewer than 95,000 clones. Sequencing input: PBMCs. The source of these receptors is a woman in her thirties or forties in good health and CMV-seropositive.

The chain uses TRBV28 and TRBJ1-5; D not resolved. The germline gives CDR1 MDHEN, CDR2 SYDVKM. The CDR3 covers 12 residues. V was clipped by 5 bases and J by 5 bases, with 7 bases between them. The CDR3 reads CASSVQDQPQHF. CDR3 in DNA: TGTGCCAGCAGTGTCCAGGATCAGCCCCAGCATTTT. Using reference TRBV28 and TRBJ1-5 for the parts outside the CDR3, the full variable domain is DVKVTQSSRYLVKRTGEKVFLECVQDMDHENMFWYRQDPGLGLRLIYFSYDVKMKEKGDIPEGYSVSREKKERFSLILESASTNQTSMYLCASSVQDQPQHFGDGTRLSIL.

This sequence joins TRBV18 and TRBJ2-2; maybe TRBD1 (6 bases). V lost 5 bases to trimming and J lost 1 base, with 14 bases between them. This CDR3 is built from 16 residues. Germline CDR1 KGHSH, CDR2 LQKENI. Here the CDR3 reads CASSFAGTQNTGELFF. The CDR3 DNA follows: TGTGCCAGCTCATTCGCCGGGACACAGAACACCGGGGAGCTGTTTTTT.

The genes are TRBV6-5 and TRBJ2-7, with unresolved D. Germline loops: CDR1 MNHEY, CDR2 SVGAGI. This CDR3 contains 14 residues. Trimming took 0 bases from V and 1 from J, leaving 7 bases between them. CDR3 residues: CASSYSFGSYEQYF. The DNA of the CDR3 is TGTGCCAGCAGTTACTCGTTCGGTTCCTACGAGCAGTACTTC.

J is TRBJ2-1 and V is TRBV30; no firm D call. Germline V gene sequence: CDR1 GTSNPN, CDR2 SVGIG (reference sequence). Trimming stripped 2 bases from V and 6 bases from J, with 11 bases between. The CDR3 length is 13 residues. The CDR3 bases are TGTGCCTGGAGTCCTAGACTTGGCAATGAGCAGTTCTTC. Protein sequence: CAWSPRLGNEQFF.

The rearrangement links TRBV28 to TRBJ2-1, with 8 positions matching TRBD1. Germline V gene data show CDR1 as MDHEN and CDR2 as SYDVKM. The CDR3 is 18 amino acids. Unmatched junction bases numbered 14, after V lost 2 bases and J lost 5 bases. For the CDR3, the DNA is TGTGCCAGCAGTTTACTCCAGCAGGGGGCCCTTTCTAACAATGAGCAGTTCTTC. It translates to CASSLLQQGALSNNEQFF.

The rearrangement joins TRBV6-5 to TRBJ2-7, with a weak D call TRBD2 (5 bases). The CDR3 is 14 amino acids. Germline assignment: CDR1 MNHEY and CDR2 SVGAGI. Trimming removed 5 bases from V and 5 bases from J, with 16 bases in between. Here the CDR3 DNA reads TGTGCCAGCAGTATGAACGGAGGAGCGGACGAGCAGTACTTC. It codes for CASSMNGGADEQYF.

This chain links TRBV28 with TRBJ2-3; TRBD1 matches 8 bases. The CDR3 is 15 residues long. The germline gives CDR1 MDHEN, CDR2 SYDVKM. J gave up 6 bases and V 6 bases, and 11 bases lay outside the gene matches. The CDR3 spells CASSLRQGNGDTQYF. The CDR3 region has the DNA TGTGCCAGCAGCTTAAGACAGGGGAACGGGGATACGCAGTATTTT. Full variable domain (rest looked up from reference TRBV28 and TRBJ2-3): DVKVTQSSRYLVKRTGEKVFLECVQDMDHENMFWYRQDPGLGLRLIYFSYDVKMKEKGDIPEGYSVSREKKERFSLILESASTNQTSMYLCASSLRQGNGDTQYFGPGTRLTVL.

The chain combines TRBV12-5 with TRBJ2-7, with D maybe TRBD1 (5 bases). The CDR3 covers 13 residues. Trimming removed 1 base at V and 3 bases at J, with 7 bases between. Germline V gene data show CDR1 as LGHNT and CDR2 as FRNRAP. The CDR3 here is CASGLDRSYEQYF. Here the CDR3 DNA reads TGTGCTAGTGGTTTGGACAGGAGCTACGAGCAGTACTTC.

The rearrangement joins TRBV28 to TRBJ1-2; a possible D gene is TRBD1 (5 bases). The germline gives CDR1 MDHEN, CDR2 SYDVKM. Trimming removed 6 bases from V and 0 bases from J, with 11 bases in between. CDR3 length: 14 residues. The CDR3: CASSRQGSNYGYTF. CDR3 nucleotide sequence: TGTGCCAGCAGCAGGCAGGGCTCTAACTATGGCTACACCTTC.

The DNA of the CDR3 is TGTGCCTGGAGTGTACTCTCCGAGCAGTACTTC. It translates to CAWSVLSEQYF. The V gene is TRBV30, the J gene TRBJ2-7, with no clear D. This CDR3 spans 11 amino acids. CDR1 and CDR2 (germline): GTSNPN, SVGIG (reference sequence). V was cut by 0 bases and J by 6 bases, with 6 bases left in between.

The chain recombines TRBV19 with TRBJ2-7; a possible D gene is TRBD1 (5 bases). The CDR3 sequence is 13 residues long. The germline gives CDR1 LNHDA, CDR2 SQIVND (reference sequence). The V end was cut by 3 bases, the J end by 2 bases, with 8 bases between. The CDR3 sequence: CASSMTVPYEQYF. The CDR3 DNA reads as TGTGCCAGTAGTATGACAGTCCCCTACGAGCAGTACTTC.

The chain recombines TRBV6-1 with TRBJ1-6; the match to TRBD1 covers 10 bases. Trimming took 3 bases from V and 7 from J; bases not matched to a gene: 6. CDR1 and CDR2 (germline): MNHNS, SASEGT. CDR3 length equals 16 residues. The CDR3 loop is CASSERQGARNSPLHF. CDR3 in DNA: TGTGCCAGCAGTGAGCGACAGGGGGCCCGCAATTCACCCCTCCACTTT.

The chain uses TRBV30 and TRBJ2-1; perhaps TRBD1 as D (5 bases). The V and J ends lost 0 bases and 8 bases respectively, with 5 bases between them. The CDR3 runs to 11 residues. Per the germline V gene, CDR1 is GTSNPN and CDR2 is SVGIG (reference sequence). The CDR3 coding sequence is TGTGCCTGGAGTGTAGGGGATGAGCAGTTCTTC. Protein: CAWSVGDEQFF.

V gene TRBV7-9 combines with J gene TRBJ2-3; weak D call: TRBD2 (6 bases). The CDR3 covers 14 residues. Germline-derived CDR1 and CDR2 are SEHNR and FQNEAQ (reference sequence). Trimming pared 5 bases from V and 3 bases from J, leaving 12 bases between. CDR3 sequence (DNA): TGTGCCAGCAGCCTTGTGGCGGGGACAGATACGCAGTATTTT. It yields the protein CASSLVAGTDTQYF.

This rearrangement joins TRBV5-8 to TRBJ2-1, with D maybe TRBD2 (5 bases). This CDR3 is built from 13 residues. The V gene's germline CDR1 is SGHTS and CDR2 YDEGEE. Trimming took off 4 bases at V and 7 bases at J, with 12 bases between the two ends. This chain's CDR3 is CASSLHGENEQFF. CDR3 DNA: TGTGCCAGCAGCCTTCACGGGGAGAATGAGCAGTTCTTC. Supplemented by reference TRBV5-8 and TRBJ2-1, the full variable domain reads EAGVTQSPTHLIKTRGQQATLRCSPISGHTSVYWYQQALGLGLQFLLWYDEGEERNRGNFPPRFSGRQFPNYSSELNVNALELEDSALYLCASSLHGENEQFFGPGTRLTVL.

Remarks on this clone: Compared with germline, one end of the junction differs, possibly owing to a read error. The chain uses TRBV10-3 and TRBJ2-5; 10 nucleotides match TRBD2. The J call may not be correct, given that the DNA end is closer to TRBJ2-7. Per germline, CDR1 ENHRY and CDR2 SYGVKD. This CDR3 has 15 residues. CDR3 in amino acids: CAMSASGSLSYEQYF. DNA for the CDR3: TGTGCCATGAGTGCTAGCGGGAGTTTGTCCTACGAGCAGTACTTC.

The chain uses TRBV29-1 and TRBJ2-5; 8 bases are shared with TRBD1. This CDR3 has 15 amino acids. V gave up 4 bases and J gave up 0 bases; unmatched junction bases: 7. The germline V gene has CDR1 SQVTM and CDR2 ANQGSEA. The CDR3 reads CSVAPQGGYQETQYF. The CDR3 bases are TGCAGCGTTGCCCCACAGGGGGGATACCAAGAGACCCAGTACTTC.

The chain employs TRBV19 and TRBJ2-1, with 8 bases fitting TRBD2. The V gene's germline CDR1 is LNHDA and CDR2 SQIVND (reference sequence). J gave up 1 base and V 5 bases, and 7 bases lay outside the gene matches. The CDR3 covers 16 residues. The CDR3 region is CASSQWAGGSYNEQFF. DNA of the CDR3: TGTGCCAGTAGTCAATGGGCGGGAGGATCCTACAATGAGCAGTTCTTC.

The rearrangement uses TRBV7-9 and TRBJ2-1, with TRBD2 identical over 13 bases. The germline V gene has CDR1 SEHNR and CDR2 FQNEAQ (reference sequence). V trimming: 4 bases; J trimming: 9 bases; junction bases outside the gene matches: 9. The CDR3 is 16 residues long. This CDR3 reads CASSSPGLAGLGEQFF. The CDR3, as DNA: TGTGCCAGCAGCTCTCCGGGACTAGCGGGATTGGGTGAGCAGTTCTTC.

V and J are TRBV6-6 and TRBJ2-3; TRBD1 agrees at 8 bases. This CDR3 contains 16 residues. Germline CDR1 is MNHNY and CDR2 is SVGAGI (reference sequence). V lost 5 bases, J lost 3 bases, and 10 bases stayed unmatched. The CDR3 is CASSHRTGKPTDTQYF. The CDR3 DNA is TGTGCCAGCAGTCATCGGACAGGGAAGCCGACAGATACGCAGTATTTT.

The V gene is TRBV10-3, the J gene TRBJ2-5, with 7 bases aligning to TRBD1. The germline V gene has CDR1 ENHRY and CDR2 SYGVKD. The CDR3 covers 16 residues. Trimming at V came to 4 bases and at J to 1 base, leaving 9 bases not matched to a gene. The CDR3 sequence is CAISGALDRAQETQYF. CDR3 DNA sequence: TGTGCCATCAGTGGGGCCCTTGACAGGGCCCAAGAGACCCAGTACTTC.

V and J are TRBV7-2 and TRBJ1-2; 7 bases match TRBD1. Germline V lookup: CDR1 SGHTA, CDR2 FQGNSA. V was pared by 8 bases and J by 6 bases, with 12 bases of the junction left unmatched. The CDR3 covers 14 residues. The CDR3: CASQKSSDRDGYTF. The CDR3 bases are TGTGCCAGCCAAAAAAGCTCCGACAGGGATGGCTACACCTTC.

The CDR3 nucleotides read TGCAGCGTTGGACAGGGACTAGCGGCTAGCACAGATACGCAGTATTTT. Protein: CSVGQGLAASTDTQYF. The chain combines TRBV29-1 with TRBJ2-3; TRBD2 agrees at 11 bases. The CDR3 consists of 16 residues. Germline V lookup: CDR1 SQVTM, CDR2 ANQGSEA. V shed 4 bases and J 0 bases; nucleotides not matched to a gene: 6.

The chain employs TRBV6-6 and TRBJ1-3; D unresolved. The germline V gene has CDR1 MNHNY and CDR2 SVGAGI (reference sequence). The CDR3 spans 15 residues. Deletions cut 7 bases from V and 2 bases from J, with 15 bases between. CDR3 DNA: TGTGCCAGCACCTTCGGGGAGGCCCCTGGAAACACCATATATTTT. Its protein product is CASTFGEAPGNTIYF.

V usage is TRBV10-3 and J usage is TRBJ2-3; 12 nucleotides match TRBD2. With 2 bases clipped from V and 5 bases from J, the junction kept 5 bases outside the gene matches. The V gene's germline CDR1 is ENHRY and CDR2 SYGVKD. The CDR3 runs 16 residues. DNA of the CDR3: TGTGCCATCAGTGAGAGACTAGCGGGAGATATAGATACGCAGTATTTT. It yields the protein CAISERLAGDIDTQYF.

The gene calls are TRBV7-2 and TRBJ2-5, with 10 bases that match TRBD2. The closer fit of TRBJ2-7 to the DNA end suggests the J call may be wrong. Germline V gene data show CDR1 as SGHTA and CDR2 as FQGNSA. The length of the CDR3 is 16 residues. CDR3 sequence (DNA): TGTGCCAGCAGCTTAGTGGTTGGGACTAGCGATTACGAGCAGTACTTC. It specifies CASSLVVGTSDYEQYF.

V usage is TRBV28 and J usage is TRBJ2-3, with D maybe TRBD1 (6 bases). Germline V gene lookup returns CDR1 MDHEN and CDR2 SYDVKM. This CDR3 is built from 15 residues. Between the trimmed V and J ends, which lost 5 bases and 0 bases, there was a span of 12 bases. The chain's CDR3 is CASSGGEASTDTQYF. In DNA, the CDR3 is TGTGCCAGCAGTGGGGGCGAGGCAAGCACAGATACGCAGTATTTT.

The chain joins TRBV5-6 to TRBJ2-5; TRBD2 matches at 12 bases. This CDR3 region has 16 residues. Germline V gene data show CDR1 as SGHDT and CDR2 as YYEEEE. V lost 5 bases and J lost 5; bases outside the gene matches: 10. The CDR3 DNA follows: TGTGCCAGCAGGGGACTAGCGGGCATGGGTCACGAGACCCAGTACTTC. Encoded protein: CASRGLAGMGHETQYF. The whole variable domain, filled in from reference TRBV5-6 and TRBJ2-5, reads DAGVTQSPTHLIKTRGQQVTLRCSPKSGHDTVSWYQQALGQGPQFIFQYYEEEERQRGNFPDRFSGHQFPNYSSELNVNALLLGDSALYLCASRGLAGMGHETQYFGPGTRLLVL.

The chain recombines TRBV6-4 with TRBJ2-6; D is unresolved. CDR1 MRHNA and CDR2 SNTAGT come from the germline V gene. The CDR3 extends over 14 amino acids. V lost 7 bases, J lost 0 bases, and 7 bases lay in between. The DNA for the CDR3 is TGTGCCAGCACCCCAGACTCTGGGGCCAACGTCCTGACTTTC. Protein: CASTPDSGANVLTF.